A single sample gave rise to the 25 T cell receptor beta chains below, sequenced in a study of response to subunit inactivated influenza vaccine (dated by TCRdb to about 2018). Libraries came from RT-PCR. Instrument on record: Illumina HiSeq 2500. The public reads were run again by TCRdb, first through fastp at Q25 and then through MiXCR, and only productive beta chains were kept. Identical CDR3 protein sequences are pooled into one entry, listed with their most common genes and DNA. This sample has hundreds of thousands of distinct CDR3 sequences in its table, and 11% to 15% of those were observed once. 5.5% to 7% of the sample belongs to the ten largest clones. Sequencing used PBMCs from blood, obtained 14 days before vaccination. The origin of the receptors is a man in his fifties who received an inactivated influenza vaccine. Donor details come from another sample of the same person, matched by shared clones.

This clonotype came up a few times. V usage is TRBV20-1 and J usage is TRBJ2-5; D may correspond to TRBD1 or TRBD2 (5 bases each). V gave up 3 bases and J gave up 5 bases, with 13 bases separating them. The CDR3 is 13 residues long. CDR1 and CDR2 (germline): DFQATT, SNEGSKA (reference sequence). The CDR3 here is CSASFRWGETQYF. DNA for the CDR3: TGCAGTGCTAGTTTCCGGTGGGGGGAGACCCAGTACTTC.

This rearrangement joins TRBV6-2 or TRBV6-3 to TRBJ2-7, with 14 bases aligning to TRBD2. CDR3 length: 16 amino acids. Per the germline V gene, CDR1 is MNHEY and CDR2 is SVGEGT. The J segment lost 3 bases and the V segment lost 4 bases, leaving 5 bases of the junction unmatched. CDR3 protein: CASSSRTSGRLYEQYF. Written as DNA, the CDR3 is TGTGCCAGCAGTTCCCGGACTAGCGGGAGGCTCTACGAGCAGTACTTC.

This clonotype has only a few counts. The chain joins TRBV11-2 to TRBJ2-1; D is undetermined. The germline V gene has CDR1 SGHAT and CDR2 FQNNGV. CDR3 length: 18 amino acids. V was clipped by 2 bases and J by 4 bases, with 21 bases between them. CDR3 sequence (DNA): TGTGCCAGCAGCTTAAACCGCCCCTCCGTAGGGAAGTACAATGAGCAGTTCTTC. Amino acids: CASSLNRPSVGKYNEQFF. The full variable domain, its missing parts supplied by reference TRBV11-2 and TRBJ2-1, is EAGVAQSPRYKIIEKRQSVAFWCNPISGHATLYWYQQILGQGPKLLIQFQNNGVVDDSQLPKDRFSAERLKGVDSTLKIQPAKLEDSAVYLCASSLNRPSVGKYNEQFFGPGTRLTVL.

This clonotype was observed at least ten times. The V call is TRBV4-1, the J call TRBJ2-1; 11 bases fit TRBD2. Germline CDR1 is MGHRA and CDR2 is YSYEKL. J was trimmed by 4 bases and V by 3 bases; bases with no gene match: 2. The CDR3 is 15 amino acids. The CDR3 loop is CASSHLAGGYNEQFF. CDR3 nucleotides: TGCGCCAGCAGCCATTTAGCGGGAGGGTACAATGAGCAGTTCTTC.

A few counts support this clonotype. The chain combines TRBV6-1 with TRBJ2-2, with 11 bases lining up with TRBD2. The length of the CDR3 is 15 residues. The ends lost 4 bases at V and 7 bases at J; junction bases unmatched: 5. Germline V gene sequence: CDR1 MNHNS, CDR2 SASEGT. The DNA of the CDR3 is TGTGCCAGCAGTGTTAGCGGGGGGGCGATCGGGGAGCTGTTTTTT. It translates to CASSVSGGAIGELFF.

This clonotype turned up a few times. The chain is built from TRBV4-2 and TRBJ2-2; 10 bases map to TRBD2. The CDR3 extends over 17 amino acids. CDR1 and CDR2 from the germline V gene are LGHNA and YNFKEQ. With 0 bases clipped from V and 5 bases from J, the junction kept 6 bases outside the gene matches. This CDR3 reads CASSQEAGGPGTGELFF. DNA of the CDR3: TGTGCCAGCAGCCAAGAAGCGGGGGGGCCTGGTACCGGGGAGCTGTTTTTT.

This clonotype has ten or more counts. V and J are TRBV6-1 and TRBJ2-7; D is uncertain. The germline V and J ends were trimmed by 6 bases and 7 bases, with 16 bases remaining between them. Germline loops: CDR1 MNHNS, CDR2 SASEGT. This CDR3 is 13 amino acids long. The CDR3: CASREQRLGEQYF. CDR3 nucleotide sequence: TGTGCCAGCAGAGAACAGCGTTTGGGAGAGCAGTACTTC.

The genes are TRBV29-1 and TRBJ2-5; a weak D match, TRBD2 (5 bases). The germline V and J ends were trimmed by 2 bases and 4 bases, with 8 bases remaining between them. Per the germline V gene, CDR1 is SQVTM and CDR2 is ANQGSEA. There are 12 residues in the CDR3. CDR3 nucleotides: TGCAGCGTTGAACCTGGGAGAGAGACCCAGTACTTC. Translating it yields CSVEPGRETQYF.

This clonotype appeared many times. The rearrangement uses TRBV20-1 and TRBJ2-1, with TRBD2 matching 11 bases. Trimming at V came to 1 base and at J to 1 base, leaving 3 bases not matched to a gene. Germline V gene sequence: CDR1 DFQATT, CDR2 SNEGSKA (reference sequence). This CDR3 contains 16 residues. CDR3 bases: TGCAGTGCTAGAGTATTAGCGGGGGGGTCCTACAATGAGCAGTTCTTC. Its translation: CSARVLAGGSYNEQFF.

The chain is built from TRBV9 and TRBJ2-7, with 7 bases matching TRBD2. CDR3 length: 14 amino acids. Germline V gives CDR1 SGDLS, CDR2 YYNGEE. The J segment lost 0 bases and the V segment lost 4 bases, leaving 4 bases of the junction unmatched. In DNA form, the CDR3 reads TGTGCCAGCAGCCCGAGCGGGAACTCCTACGAGCAGTACTTC. This gives the protein CASSPSGNSYEQYF.

This clonotype was detected ten times or more. The V and J genes are TRBV20-1 and TRBJ2-7; D may be TRBD1 (5 bases). The CDR3 spans 13 residues. V lost 2 bases and J lost 2, with 10 bases in between. The germline gives CDR1 DFQATT, CDR2 SNEGSKA (reference sequence). In nucleotides, the CDR3 is TGCAGTGCTAGACAGGGCCCCACCTACGAGCAGTACTTC. Translating gives CSARQGPTYEQYF.

The V and J genes are TRBV6-2 or TRBV6-3 and TRBJ2-7, with 11 bases identical to TRBD2. The CDR3 totals 15 residues. The junction had 3 bases not matched to a gene; V was cut back by 2 bases and J by 3 bases. Looked up from germline, CDR1 is MNHEY and CDR2 is SVGEGT. The CDR3 reads CASSYRLAGIYEQYF. For the CDR3, the DNA is TGTGCCAGCAGTTACCGACTAGCGGGGATCTACGAGCAGTACTTC.

There are many counts of this clonotype. The chain joins TRBV10-3 to TRBJ2-1, with 9 bases fitting TRBD2. The germline V gene encodes CDR1 ENHRY and CDR2 SYGVKD. The CDR3 spans 16 residues. The V and J ends lost 4 bases and 6 bases, in that order; junction bases with no gene match: 10. The CDR3 nucleotides are TGTGCCATCAGTGGTACTAGCGGGCGGGGCCCCAATGAGCAGTTCTTC. It specifies CAISGTSGRGPNEQFF.

This clonotype was observed a few times. The rearrangement links TRBV11-2 to TRBJ2-5, with D possibly matching TRBD2 (7 bases). Trimming removed 5 bases at V and 5 bases at J, with 18 bases between. CDR3 length: 15 amino acids. From germline, CDR1 is SGHAT and CDR2 FQNNGV. CDR3 region: CASSPRSGGQETQYF. The CDR3 bases are TGTGCCAGCAGCCCCCGTTCGGGGGGCCAGGAGACCCAGTACTTC.

This clonotype has more than one count but fewer than ten. The chain carries TRBV20-1 and TRBJ2-5; D is unresolved. The CDR3 spans 14 residues. V dropped 1 base and J dropped 1 base, with 10 bases sitting between them. From germline, CDR1 is DFQATT and CDR2 SNEGSKA (reference sequence). The CDR3 region has the DNA TGCAGTGCTAGAGGTTTTAGGAGCCAAGAGACCCAGTACTTC. Protein: CSARGFRSQETQYF.

This clonotype has ten or more counts. The gene calls are TRBV5-1 and TRBJ1-1; 9 bases agree with TRBD1. CDR3 size: 13 residues. V gave up 3 bases and J gave up 6 bases; unmatched junction bases: 3. Germline V lookup: CDR1 SGHRS, CDR2 YFSETQ. CDR3 DNA: TGCGCCAGCAGCTCACAGGGGGCCTCTGAAGCTTTCTTT. Its protein is CASSSQGASEAFF.

This clonotype was observed a few times. This chain joins TRBV5-1 and TRBJ2-5; TRBD1 agrees at 7 bases. This CDR3 is built from 14 residues. In germline, CDR1 is SGHRS, CDR2 YFSETQ. V was pared by 2 bases and J by 7 bases, with 8 bases of the junction left unmatched. The CDR3 DNA follows: TGCGCCAGCAGCTTCGGACAGGATCTGACGACCCAGTACTTC. Translation: CASSFGQDLTTQYF.

This clonotype occurred many times. The chain is built from TRBV20-1 and TRBJ2-2; D is perhaps TRBD2 (6 bases). The CDR3 has 13 residues. V gave up 7 bases and J gave up 1 base, with 10 bases separating them. Germline assignment: CDR1 DFQATT and CDR2 SNEGSKA (reference sequence). CDR3 coding DNA: TGCAGTGGGGGTAGCGGGAACACCGGGGAGCTGTTTTTT. Its protein product is CSGGSGNTGELFF.

This clonotype appeared many times. The chain is built from TRBV5-1 and TRBJ1-4; 8 nucleotides match TRBD1. V trimming: 0 bases; J trimming: 8 bases; junction bases outside the gene matches: 6. Per the germline V gene, CDR1 is SGHRS and CDR2 is YFSETQ. The CDR3 length is 15 residues. Here the CDR3 reads CASSLAGTGGEKLFF. As DNA, the CDR3 is TGCGCCAGCAGCTTGGCTGGCACAGGGGGAGAAAAACTGTTTTTT.

This clonotype turned up a few times. The chain links TRBV9 to TRBJ2-1; TRBD2 matches at 9 bases. The germline gives CDR1 SGDLS, CDR2 YYNGEE. With 0 bases clipped from V and 3 bases from J, the junction kept 7 bases outside the gene matches. The CDR3 contains 17 residues. DNA for the CDR3: TGTGCCAGCAGCGTAGGCATAGCGGGAGAATACTACAATGAGCAGTTCTTC. It specifies CASSVGIAGEYYNEQFF.

The gene calls are TRBV25-1 and TRBJ2-5; 7 positions match TRBD2. The V gene end was trimmed by 4 bases and the J gene end by 5 bases; junction bases not matched to a gene: 4. This CDR3 is 13 amino acids long. Germline assignment: CDR1 MGHDK and CDR2 SYGVNS. This CDR3 reads CASSGGGVETQYF. The DNA of the CDR3 is TGTGCCAGCAGTGGGGGGGGTGTGGAGACCCAGTACTTC.

The count of this clonotype is one. The chain recombines TRBV28 with TRBJ2-1; 9 bases are a match to TRBD2. Germline-derived CDR1 and CDR2 are MDHEN and SYDVKM. The CDR3 has 17 residues. The V gene end was trimmed by 7 bases and the J gene end by 8 bases; junction bases not matched to a gene: 18. The chain's CDR3 is CASNPYPLAGISDEQFF. In DNA form, the CDR3 reads TGTGCCAGCAACCCTTACCCCCTAGCGGGAATTTCGGATGAGCAGTTCTTC.

The sample holds a few counts of this clonotype. V usage is TRBV6-6 and J usage is TRBJ1-5; D is ambiguous. Germline V gene lookup returns CDR1 MNHNY and CDR2 SVGAGI (reference sequence). V was cut by 6 bases and J by 2 bases, with 8 bases left in between. This CDR3 contains 13 residues. The CDR3 loop reads CASRTMGNQPQHF. CDR3 in DNA: TGTGCCAGCAGAACTATGGGCAATCAGCCCCAGCATTTT.

A word on this clonotype: A much larger clone sits a single nucleotide away, making a read error possible. The CDR3 region has the DNA TGTGCCAGCAGGGGGGCCCAAGAGACCCAGTACTTC. Amino acids: CASRGAQETQYF. The rearrangement links TRBV2 to TRBJ2-5; D may be TRBD1 (6 bases). Per germline, CDR1 SNHLY and CDR2 FYNNEI. Trimming removed 6 bases at V and 1 base at J, with 6 bases between. The CDR3 has 12 amino acids.

J is TRBJ1-6 and V is TRBV11-2, with TRBD1 identical over 9 bases. V trimming: 5 bases; J trimming: 5 bases; junction bases outside the gene matches: 7. Germline V gene lookup returns CDR1 SGHAT and CDR2 FQNNGV. The CDR3 contains 16 residues. As DNA, the CDR3 is TGTGCCAGCAGCGCTTGGGACAGGGCAGATAATTCACCCCTCCACTTT. Translating gives CASSAWDRADNSPLHF.